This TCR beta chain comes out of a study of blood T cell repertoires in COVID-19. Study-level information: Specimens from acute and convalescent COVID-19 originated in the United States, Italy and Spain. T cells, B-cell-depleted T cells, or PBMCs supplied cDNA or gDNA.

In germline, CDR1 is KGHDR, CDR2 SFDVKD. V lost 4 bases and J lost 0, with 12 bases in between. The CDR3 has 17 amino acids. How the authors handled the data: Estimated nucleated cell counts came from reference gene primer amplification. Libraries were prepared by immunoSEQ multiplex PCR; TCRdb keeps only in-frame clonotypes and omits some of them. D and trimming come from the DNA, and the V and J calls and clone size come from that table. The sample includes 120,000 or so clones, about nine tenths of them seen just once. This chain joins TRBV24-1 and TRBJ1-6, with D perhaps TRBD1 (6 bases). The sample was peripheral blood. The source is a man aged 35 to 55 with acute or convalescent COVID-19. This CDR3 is CATSEPDRSSYNSPLHF. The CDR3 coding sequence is TGTGCCACCAGTGAGCCCGACAGGAGCTCCTATAATTCACCCCTCCACTTT.